This T cell receptor beta chain comes out of a study of T-cell reconstitution after alpha-beta-depleted transplantation in children. V gave up 2 bases and J gave up 0 bases, with 14 bases separating them. The CDR3 loop spans 16 amino acids. CDR1 is DFQATT, CDR2 SNEGSKA, per germline (reference sequence). As it was prepared, the TCRbeta library received unique molecular identifiers. TCRdb re-called the PCR reads with MiXCR, one entry per CDR3 protein. The sample includes 490,000 or so distinct CDR3 sequences, around 12% of them seen just once. In this sample, this clonotype turned up many times. This receptor was taken from a human donor who donated a stem cell graft to a child with combined immunodeficiency. The chain joins TRBV20-1 to TRBJ2-1; no firm D call. Here the sequenced sample was PBMCs from the stem cell graft donor, taken from the stem cell graft. In nucleotides, the CDR3 is TGCAGTGCTAGATCGCTAGATGGGGTCTCCTACAATGAGCAGTTCTTC. It is translated as CSARSLDGVSYNEQFF.